The next 25 T cell receptor beta chains were all read from a single sample in a study of PD-1 blockade in classical Hodgkin lymphoma. Time point: cycle 4 day 1 (C4D1), after 6 weeks of nivolumab. Brentuximab vedotin exposure varied, and every patient relapsed after autologous stem cell transplantation. Profiling relied on immunoSEQ multiplex PCR, and the TCRdb table lists in-frame clones only, not all of them. This table has around 60,000 clones, 75% to 95% appearing once. Material: peripheral blood mononuclear cells (PBMCs), obtained before the fourth cycle of nivolumab. These receptors all come from a human donor with classical Hodgkin lymphoma.

V is TRBV5-4 and J is TRBJ1-3; D remains ambiguous. The CDR3 is made up of 15 amino acids. Trimming left V 2 bases short and J 4 bases short, with 13 bases between. Germline assignment: CDR1 SGHNT and CDR2 YYREEE (reference sequence). In DNA, the CDR3 is TGTGCCAGCAGCTTTGAGCCCTTGGGGGGAAACACCATATATTTT. Its protein product is CASSFEPLGGNTIYF.

This clone has just one count. The rearrangement joins TRBV6-5 to TRBJ1-3, with D unclear. Trimming pared 0 bases from V and 3 bases from J, leaving 6 bases between. Germline lookup yields CDR1 MNHEY and CDR2 SVGAGI. There are 14 residues in the CDR3. CDR3 region: CASSYSGLGNTIYF. The CDR3 DNA reads TGTGCCAGCAGTTACTCTGGCCTTGGAAACACCATATATTTT.

The chain employs TRBV5-1 and TRBJ2-7; TRBD1 is a possible D gene (6 bases). CDR1 is SGHRS, CDR2 YFSETQ, per germline. V was cut by 5 bases and J by 3 bases, with 15 bases left in between. The CDR3 covers 14 residues. This chain's CDR3 is CASRTTGTHYEQYF. In DNA form, the CDR3 reads TGCGCCAGCAGGACCACAGGGACCCACTACGAGCAGTACTTC.

This clone was counted between two and nine times. V gene TRBV29-1 combines with J gene TRBJ2-2; D uncertain. V lost 4 bases and J lost 0, with 15 bases in between. CDR1 and CDR2 from the germline V gene are SQVTM and ANQGSEA. This CDR3 has 16 residues. The CDR3 bases are TGCAGCGTTGTCATCGGCGCAGGACCGAACACCGGGGAGCTGTTTTTT. It codes for CSVVIGAGPNTGELFF.

The chain has TRBV7-9 and TRBJ2-2; unclear D gene. The CDR3 contains 14 residues. V lost 5 bases and J 5 bases, leaving 12 bases between the germline ends. Germline values: CDR1 SEHNR, CDR2 FQNEAQ (reference sequence). The CDR3: CASSPVLETGELFF. As DNA, the CDR3 is TGTGCCAGCAGCCCGGTCTTAGAGACCGGGGAGCTGTTTTTT.

The chain uses TRBV6-6 and TRBJ2-7, with D uncertain. With 4 bases removed from V and 4 bases from J, the gap between germline ends came to 8 bases. Germline CDR1 reads MNHNY; CDR2 reads SVGAGI (reference sequence). The CDR3 is 12 residues long. The CDR3 sequence: CASSSTNYEQYF. Here the CDR3 DNA reads TGTGCCAGCAGTTCCACTAATTACGAGCAGTACTTC.

This chain's CDR3 is CASGYRTGNYGYTF. The CDR3 region has the DNA TGTGCCAGTGGCTACAGGACAGGGAACTATGGCTACACCTTC. V is TRBV19 and J is TRBJ1-2, with 8 nucleotides matching TRBD1. The germline gives CDR1 LNHDA, CDR2 SQIVND (reference sequence). CDR3 size: 14 residues. J was trimmed by 2 bases and V by 8 bases; bases with no gene match: 7.

The rearrangement joins TRBV4-1 to TRBJ2-3; unclear D gene. In germline, CDR1 is MGHRA, CDR2 YSYEKL. V lost 0 bases and J lost 2, with 3 bases in between. The CDR3 runs to 13 residues. The CDR3 loop is CASSQDPTDTQYF. In DNA, the CDR3 is TGCGCCAGCAGCCAAGATCCCACAGATACGCAGTATTTT.

As to this clone: Its ends do not fully match the called genes, so a read error is possible. The chain combines TRBV7-7 with TRBJ1-5; D is uncertain. The CDR3 is 14 residues long. Germline V gives CDR1 SSHAT, CDR2 FNYEAQ (reference sequence). For the CDR3, the DNA is TGTGCTAGCAGCTTTACAGAAAAAAATCAGCCCCAGCATTTT. As protein: CASSFTEKNQPQHF.

This CDR3 reads CASSQGNTEAFF. CDR3 coding DNA: TGCGCCAGCAGCCAGGGGAACACTGAAGCTTTCTTT. The V and J genes are TRBV4-1 and TRBJ1-1; D is unclear. V lost 3 bases, J lost 1 base, and 3 bases lay in between. The germline V gene has CDR1 MGHRA and CDR2 YSYEKL. The CDR3 contains 12 residues.

The chain is built from TRBV5-4 and TRBJ1-2, with 8 bases aligning to TRBD1. Trimming removed 5 bases from V and 0 bases from J; junction bases left unmatched: 6. The germline CDR1 and CDR2 sequences are SGHNT and YYREEE (reference sequence). This CDR3 has 15 residues. The chain's CDR3 is CASRTTQGANYGYTF. Here the CDR3 DNA reads TGTGCCAGCAGGACAACACAGGGGGCTAACTATGGCTACACCTTC.

The genes are TRBV6-5 and TRBJ1-1; a possible D gene is TRBD1 (6 bases). The CDR3 loop spans 13 amino acids. Germline CDR1 and CDR2: MNHEY and SVGAGI. V lost 0 bases to trimming and J lost 4 bases, with 6 bases between them. CDR3 in DNA: TGTGCCAGCAGTTACTCGACAGGCACTGAAGCTTTCTTT. It codes for CASSYSTGTEAFF.

This rearrangement joins TRBV2 to TRBJ2-7; D is ambiguous. The CDR3 runs 14 residues. Germline V gene sequence: CDR1 SNHLY, CDR2 FYNNEI. Trimming took 0 bases from V and 6 from J, leaving 12 bases between them. CDR3 nucleotide sequence: TGTGCCAGCAGTGAAGCGAGGACCCCCTTCGAGCAGTACTTC. Its translation is CASSEARTPFEQYF.

J is TRBJ1-5 and V is TRBV28, with D possibly matching TRBD1 (5 bases). CDR3 length: 13 amino acids. Germline CDR1 and CDR2: MDHEN and SYDVKM. V lost 2 bases and J lost 6, with 8 bases in between. The CDR3 DNA is TGTGCCAGCAGTTTAGGGGCAGCTCAGCCCCAGCATTTT. Encoded protein: CASSLGAAQPQHF.

This sequence joins TRBV11-2 and TRBJ2-7; D gene uncertain. Germline assignment: CDR1 SGHAT and CDR2 FQNNGV. CDR3 length equals 13 residues. Trimming took 2 bases from V and 4 from J, leaving 9 bases between them. The CDR3 loop reads CASSLIPRYEQYF. In nucleotides, the CDR3 is TGTGCCAGCAGCTTAATTCCTCGGTACGAGCAGTACTTC.

V is TRBV5-6 and J is TRBJ1-2; no clear D. CDR1 and CDR2 from the germline V gene are SGHDT and YYEEEE. V was clipped by 1 base and J by 5 bases, with 18 bases between them. This CDR3 has 16 amino acids. This CDR3 reads CASSLPSRPARYGYTF. The CDR3 region has the DNA TGTGCCAGCAGCTTGCCCTCGCGACCGGCCCGTTATGGCTACACCTTC.

The V and J genes are TRBV29-1 and TRBJ1-1; no reliable D call. CDR3 length equals 14 residues. Germline CDR1 is SQVTM and CDR2 is ANQGSEA. With 3 bases removed from V and 2 bases from J, the gap between germline ends came to 13 bases. The CDR3 DNA follows: TGCAGCGTTGATTCGGGAGTTCTTAACACTGAAGCTTTCTTT. It yields the protein CSVDSGVLNTEAFF.

J is TRBJ1-2 and V is TRBV21-1; the table's D gene call, TRBD1, was not cross checked with the DNA. TRBV21-1 is deemed a pseudogene. This CDR3 has 15 amino acids. CDR3 in DNA: TGTGCCAGCAGCAAAGAGGGGACAGGACAACATGGCTACACCTTC. Its protein product is CASSKEGTGQHGYTF.

The chain carries TRBV30 and TRBJ2-2; unclear D gene. V was shortened by 4 bases and J by 5 bases, with 8 bases between the two germline ends. Germline V lookup: CDR1 GTSNPN, CDR2 SVGIG (reference sequence). The CDR3 has 12 residues. The CDR3 bases are TGTGCCTGGACTATCGGAACCGGGGAGCTGTTTTTT. Translating gives CAWTIGTGELFF.

The chain joins TRBV7-9 to TRBJ1-1; D uncertain. The CDR3 is 14 residues long. Deletions cut 1 base from V and 3 bases from J, with 9 bases between. From germline, CDR1 is SEHNR and CDR2 FQNEAQ (reference sequence). CDR3 nucleotides: TGTGCCAGCAGCTTAGATCTTCGGTACACTGAAGCTTTCTTT. It encodes CASSLDLRYTEAFF.

This chain uses TRBV6-5 with TRBJ1-4, with 7 bases identical to TRBD1. The CDR3 runs to 15 residues. V lost 7 bases and J lost 1; bases outside the gene matches: 6. Germline CDR1 is MNHEY and CDR2 is SVGAGI. CDR3 sequence (DNA): TGTGCCAGCAAAAACAGGGGCGAAACTAATGAAAAACTGTTTTTT. It yields the protein CASKNRGETNEKLFF.

The rearrangement joins TRBV5-6 to TRBJ2-2, with TRBD1 matching 8 bases. The V segment lost 6 bases and the J segment 7 bases; nucleotides outside the gene matches: 5. The CDR3 covers 13 residues. The germline gives CDR1 SGHDT, CDR2 YYEEEE. DNA of the CDR3: TGTGCCAGCATCCAGGGGGCGGACGGGGAGCTGTTTTTT. It translates to CASIQGADGELFF.

The V and J genes are TRBV6-5 and TRBJ1-4; 10 bases align to TRBD1. With V trimmed by 6 bases and J by 10 bases, 8 bases remained unmatched. Germline-derived CDR1 and CDR2 are MNHEY and SVGAGI. The CDR3 is 14 amino acids. The chain's CDR3 is CASSRGTGALKLFF. CDR3 sequence (DNA): TGTGCCAGCAGCCGTGGGACAGGGGCTCTAAAACTGTTTTTT.

CDR3 coding DNA: TGCGCCAGCAGCTTGGGGGACGGTAATCAGCCCCAGCATTTT. Translation: CASSLGDGNQPQHF. The chain uses TRBV5-1 and TRBJ1-5; tentative D call: TRBD1 (5 bases). CDR1 and CDR2 from the germline V gene are SGHRS and YFSETQ. There are 14 residues in the CDR3. The V gene lost 0 bases and the J gene lost 4 bases, with 8 bases spanning the gap.

This chain links TRBV9 with TRBJ2-2, with 13 positions matching TRBD2. CDR3 length equals 18 residues. From germline, CDR1 is SGDLS and CDR2 YYNGEE. The trim removed 4 bases at V and 1 base at J, leaving 7 bases unmatched. The CDR3 region is CASSFRTSGGLNTGELFF. For the CDR3, the DNA is TGTGCCAGCAGCTTTCGGACTAGCGGGGGCCTGAACACCGGGGAGCTGTTTTTT.